This TCR beta chain is drawn from a study of blood T cell repertoires in COVID-19. In the authors' workflow: The assay estimated nucleated cells by amplifying reference gene primers. The table came from immunoSEQ multiplex PCR; TCRdb's copy has only in-frame clones and leaves some out. V and J calls and clone size come straight from that table; D and trimming were deduced from the DNA. In the table there are about 480,000 clones, around 88% of which are singletons. The CDR3 runs 14 residues. Germline V gene data show CDR1 as SSHAT and CDR2 as FNYEAQ (reference sequence). V gave up 5 bases and J gave up 4 bases, with 11 bases separating them.

Material: peripheral blood. The chain has TRBV7-7 and TRBJ2-2; unclear D gene. This clonotype originated in a woman in her twenties or thirties with acute or convalescent COVID-19. CDR3 loop: CASSVRESTGELFF. DNA for the CDR3: TGTGCCAGCAGCGTTCGAGAAAGCACCGGGGAGCTGTTTTTT.